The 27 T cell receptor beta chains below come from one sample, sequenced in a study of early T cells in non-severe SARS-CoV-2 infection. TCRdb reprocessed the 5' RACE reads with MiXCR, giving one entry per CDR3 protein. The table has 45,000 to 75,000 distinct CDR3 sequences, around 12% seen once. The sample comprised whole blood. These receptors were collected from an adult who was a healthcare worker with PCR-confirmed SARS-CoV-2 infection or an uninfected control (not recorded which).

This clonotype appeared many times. As DNA, the CDR3 is TGTGCCAGCAGTTACTCATACACAGATACGCAGTATTTT. Protein product: CASSYSYTDTQYF. The chain employs TRBV6-5 and TRBJ2-3, with D hard to call. The CDR3 covers 13 residues. The ends were cut back, 0 bases at V and 2 bases at J, with 3 bases in the middle. Germline CDR1 is MNHEY and CDR2 is SVGAGI.

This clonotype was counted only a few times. CDR3 nucleotide sequence: TGTGCCAGCAGCGTAACAGGGAACTATGGCTACACCTTC. Residues: CASSVTGNYGYTF. The chain is built from TRBV9 and TRBJ1-2; the D gene is possibly TRBD1 (6 bases). Per germline, CDR1 SGDLS and CDR2 YYNGEE. CDR3 length: 13 amino acids. The V end was cut by 1 base, the J end by 2 bases, with 6 bases between. Based on the CDR3 plus reference TRBV9 and TRBJ1-2, the full variable domain is DSGVTQTPKHLITATGQRVTLRCSPRSGDLSVYWYQQSLDQGLQFLIQYYNGEERAKGNILERFSAQQFPDLHSELNLSSLELGDSALYFCASSVTGNYGYTFGSGTRLTVV.

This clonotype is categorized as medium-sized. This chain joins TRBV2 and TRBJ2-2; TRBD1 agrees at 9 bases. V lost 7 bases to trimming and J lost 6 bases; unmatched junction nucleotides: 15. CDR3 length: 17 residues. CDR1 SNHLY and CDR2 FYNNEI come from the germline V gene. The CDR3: CASIPLRDRVSSGELFF. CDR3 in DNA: TGTGCCAGCATTCCACTCCGGGACAGGGTGTCCTCCGGGGAGCTGTTTTTT.

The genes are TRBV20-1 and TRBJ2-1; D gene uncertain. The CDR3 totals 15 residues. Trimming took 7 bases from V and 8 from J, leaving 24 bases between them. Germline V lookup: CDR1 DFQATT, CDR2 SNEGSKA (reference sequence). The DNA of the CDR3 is TGCAGTGGGGCCTCTCCTCGAAACCAACGGGATGAGCAGTTCTTC. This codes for CSGASPRNQRDEQFF.

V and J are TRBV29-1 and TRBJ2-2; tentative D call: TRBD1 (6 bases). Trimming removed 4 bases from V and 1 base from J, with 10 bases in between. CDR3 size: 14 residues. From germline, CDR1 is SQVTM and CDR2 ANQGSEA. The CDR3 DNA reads TGCAGCGTTGCAAAAGGGGGGAACACCGGGGAGCTGTTTTTT. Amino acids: CSVAKGGNTGELFF.

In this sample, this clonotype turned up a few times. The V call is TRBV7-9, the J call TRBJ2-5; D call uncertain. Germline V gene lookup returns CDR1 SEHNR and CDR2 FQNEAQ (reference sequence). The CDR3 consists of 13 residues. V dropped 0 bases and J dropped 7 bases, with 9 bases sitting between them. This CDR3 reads CASSLAQRGTQYF. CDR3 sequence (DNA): TGTGCCAGCAGCTTAGCGCAACGAGGGACCCAGTACTTC.

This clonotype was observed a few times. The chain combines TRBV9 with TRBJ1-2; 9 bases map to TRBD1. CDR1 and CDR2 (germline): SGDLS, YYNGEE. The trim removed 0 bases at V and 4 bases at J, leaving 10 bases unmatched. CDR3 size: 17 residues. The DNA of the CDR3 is TGTGCCAGCAGCGTAGGTTACGGACAGGGGCTTACCTATGGCTACACCTTC. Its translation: CASSVGYGQGLTYGYTF. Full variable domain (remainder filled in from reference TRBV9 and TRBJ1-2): DSGVTQTPKHLITATGQRVTLRCSPRSGDLSVYWYQQSLDQGLQFLIQYYNGEERAKGNILERFSAQQFPDLHSELNLSSLELGDSALYFCASSVGYGQGLTYGYTFGSGTRLTVV.

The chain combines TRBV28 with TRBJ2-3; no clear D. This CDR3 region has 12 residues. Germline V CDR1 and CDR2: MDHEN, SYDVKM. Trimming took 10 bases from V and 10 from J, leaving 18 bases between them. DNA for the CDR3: TGTGCCACCCGGAGAGTCCTAGGGTCGCAGTATTTT. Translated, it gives CATRRVLGSQYF.

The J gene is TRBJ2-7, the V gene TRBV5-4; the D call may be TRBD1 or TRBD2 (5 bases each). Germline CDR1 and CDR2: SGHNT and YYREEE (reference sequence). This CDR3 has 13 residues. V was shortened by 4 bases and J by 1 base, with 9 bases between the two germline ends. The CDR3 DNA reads TGTGCCAGCAGCCGGGGCTCGTCCTACGAGCAGTACTTC. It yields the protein CASSRGSSYEQYF.

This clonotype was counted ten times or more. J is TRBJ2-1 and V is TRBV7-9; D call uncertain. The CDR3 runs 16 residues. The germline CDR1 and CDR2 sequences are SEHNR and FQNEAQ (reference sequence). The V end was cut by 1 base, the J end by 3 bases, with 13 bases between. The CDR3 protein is CASSLGSRTFYNEQFF. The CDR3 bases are TGTGCCAGCAGCTTAGGAAGCCGGACCTTCTACAATGAGCAGTTCTTC.

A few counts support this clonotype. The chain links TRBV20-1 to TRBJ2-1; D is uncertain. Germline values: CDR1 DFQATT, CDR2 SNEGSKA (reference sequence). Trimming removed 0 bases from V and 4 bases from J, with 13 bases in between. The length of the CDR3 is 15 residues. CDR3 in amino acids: CSARDVNVQYNEQFF. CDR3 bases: TGCAGTGCTAGAGACGTAAATGTCCAATACAATGAGCAGTTCTTC.

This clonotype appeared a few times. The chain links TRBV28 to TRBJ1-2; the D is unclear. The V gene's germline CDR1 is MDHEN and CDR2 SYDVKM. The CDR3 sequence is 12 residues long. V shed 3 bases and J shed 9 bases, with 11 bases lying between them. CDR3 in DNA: TGTGCCAGCAGTTTCCGCGGATTGAGCTACACCTTC. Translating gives CASSFRGLSYTF.

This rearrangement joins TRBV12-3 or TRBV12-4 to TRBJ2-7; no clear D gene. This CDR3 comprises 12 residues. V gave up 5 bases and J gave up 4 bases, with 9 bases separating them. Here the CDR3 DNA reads TGTGCCAGCAGTAAAGTCGTTTACGAGCAGTACTTC. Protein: CASSKVVYEQYF.

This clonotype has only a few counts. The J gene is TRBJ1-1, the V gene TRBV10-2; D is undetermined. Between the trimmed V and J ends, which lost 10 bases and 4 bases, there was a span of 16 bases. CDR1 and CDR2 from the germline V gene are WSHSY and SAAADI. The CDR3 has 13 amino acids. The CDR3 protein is CATRDGEGTEAFF. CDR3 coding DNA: TGCGCCACCCGAGATGGGGAAGGCACTGAAGCTTTCTTT.

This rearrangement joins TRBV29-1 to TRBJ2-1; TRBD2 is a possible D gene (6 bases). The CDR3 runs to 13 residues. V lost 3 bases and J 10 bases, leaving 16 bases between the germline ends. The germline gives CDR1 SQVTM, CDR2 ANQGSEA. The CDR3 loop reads CSVELLAVQEQFF. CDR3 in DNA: TGCAGCGTTGAGTTACTAGCAGTCCAGGAGCAGTTCTTC.

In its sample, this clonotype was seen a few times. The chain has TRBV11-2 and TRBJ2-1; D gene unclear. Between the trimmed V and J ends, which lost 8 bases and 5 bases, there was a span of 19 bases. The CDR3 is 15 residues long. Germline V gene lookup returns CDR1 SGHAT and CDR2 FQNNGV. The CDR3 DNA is TGTGCCAGCGGATTGGGAAGCCGGGCAGACAATGAGCAGTTCTTC. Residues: CASGLGSRADNEQFF.

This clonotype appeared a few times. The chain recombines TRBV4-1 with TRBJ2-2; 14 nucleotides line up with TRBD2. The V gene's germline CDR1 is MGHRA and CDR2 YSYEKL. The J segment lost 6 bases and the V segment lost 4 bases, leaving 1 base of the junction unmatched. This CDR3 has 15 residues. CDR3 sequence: CASSPGLAGAGELFF. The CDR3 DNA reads TGCGCCAGCAGCCCGGGACTAGCGGGAGCCGGGGAGCTGTTTTTT.

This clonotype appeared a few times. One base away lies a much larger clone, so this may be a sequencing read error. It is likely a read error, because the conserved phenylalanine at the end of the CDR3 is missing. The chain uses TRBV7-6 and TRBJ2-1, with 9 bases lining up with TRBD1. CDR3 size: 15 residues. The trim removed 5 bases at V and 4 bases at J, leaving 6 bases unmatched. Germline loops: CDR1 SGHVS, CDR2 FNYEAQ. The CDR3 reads CASSQGQGGYNEQFS. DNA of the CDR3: TGTGCCAGCAGCCAGGGACAGGGTGGGTACAATGAGCAGTTCTCC.

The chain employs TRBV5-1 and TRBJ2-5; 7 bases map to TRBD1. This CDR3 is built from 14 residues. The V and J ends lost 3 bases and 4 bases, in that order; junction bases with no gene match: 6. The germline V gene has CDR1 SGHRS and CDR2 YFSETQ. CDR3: CASSSITGAETQYF. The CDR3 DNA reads TGCGCCAGCAGCTCCATCACAGGGGCAGAGACCCAGTACTTC.

The CDR3 here is CASSLEAGGRLAGELFF. CDR3 sequence (DNA): TGCGCCAGCAGCTTGGAAGCGGGAGGGCGATTGGCCGGGGAGCTGTTTTTT. The chain joins TRBV5-1 to TRBJ2-2; 10 bases are shared with TRBD2. The CDR3 covers 17 residues. Germline CDR1 is SGHRS and CDR2 is YFSETQ. Germline trimming cut 0 bases from V and 6 bases from J; bases unmatched to any gene: 8.

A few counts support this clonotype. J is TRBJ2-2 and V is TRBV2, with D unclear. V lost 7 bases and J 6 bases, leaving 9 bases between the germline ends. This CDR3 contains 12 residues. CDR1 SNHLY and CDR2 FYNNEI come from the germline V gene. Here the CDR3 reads CASTTRAGELFF. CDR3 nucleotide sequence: TGTGCCAGCACCACTCGCGCCGGGGAGCTGTTTTTT.

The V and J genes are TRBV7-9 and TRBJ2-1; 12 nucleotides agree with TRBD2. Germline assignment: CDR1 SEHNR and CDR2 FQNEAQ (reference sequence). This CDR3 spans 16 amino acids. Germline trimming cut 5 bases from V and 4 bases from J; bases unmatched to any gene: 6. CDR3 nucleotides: TGTGCCAGCAGCCCAACGGGACTAGCGGGTTACAATGAGCAGTTCTTC. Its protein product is CASSPTGLAGYNEQFF.

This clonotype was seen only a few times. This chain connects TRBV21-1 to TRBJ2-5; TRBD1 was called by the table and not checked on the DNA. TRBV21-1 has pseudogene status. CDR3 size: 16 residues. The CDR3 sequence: CASSKTPGGKQETQYF. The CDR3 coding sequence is TGTGCCAGCAGCAAAACCCCAGGGGGGAAACAAGAGACCCAGTACTTC.

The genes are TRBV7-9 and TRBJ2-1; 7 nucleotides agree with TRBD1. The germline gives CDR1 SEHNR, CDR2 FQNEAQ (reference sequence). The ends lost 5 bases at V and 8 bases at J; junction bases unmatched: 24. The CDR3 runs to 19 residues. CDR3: CASSPRVSSSGQAFDEQFF. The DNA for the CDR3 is TGTGCCAGCAGCCCCCGCGTATCCAGCTCCGGACAGGCTTTTGATGAGCAGTTCTTC.

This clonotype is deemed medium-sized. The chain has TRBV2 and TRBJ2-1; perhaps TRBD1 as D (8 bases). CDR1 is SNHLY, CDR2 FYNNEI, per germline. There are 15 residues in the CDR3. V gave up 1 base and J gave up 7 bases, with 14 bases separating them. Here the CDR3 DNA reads TGTGCCAGCAGTGAAGTACAGGGGGGGAATAATGAGCAGTTCTTC. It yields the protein CASSEVQGGNNEQFF.

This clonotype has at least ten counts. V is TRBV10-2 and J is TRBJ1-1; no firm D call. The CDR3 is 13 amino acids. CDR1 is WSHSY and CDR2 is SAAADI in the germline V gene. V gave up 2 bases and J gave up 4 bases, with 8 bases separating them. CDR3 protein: CASSELLPTEAFF. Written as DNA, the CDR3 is TGCGCCAGCAGTGAGCTCCTCCCCACTGAAGCTTTCTTT.

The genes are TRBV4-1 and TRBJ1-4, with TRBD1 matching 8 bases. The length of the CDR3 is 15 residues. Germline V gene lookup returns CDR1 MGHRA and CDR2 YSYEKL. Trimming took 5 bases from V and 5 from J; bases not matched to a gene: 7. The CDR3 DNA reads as TGCGCCAGCAGCAACCTCGCAGGGGGCAATGAAAAACTGTTTTTT. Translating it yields CASSNLAGGNEKLFF.